The clone carrying this T cell receptor beta chain was seen just once. Individuals drawn from approximately 26 US areas were about 18 to 95 years old. Recovered Cohort 3 donors showed two negative PCRs, clearance, or symptom resolution. The data originate from a study of blood T cell repertoires in COVID-19. Study information: Sites across the United States, Italy and Spain contributed samples from acute and convalescent COVID-19. In each case, the material was cDNA or gDNA derived from T cells, B-cell-depleted T cells, or PBMCs.

Looked up from germline, CDR1 is SGHAT and CDR2 is FQNNGV. V lost 2 bases and J lost 13, with 12 bases in between. The length of the CDR3 is 13 residues. Data came from immunoSEQ multiplex PCR; TCRdb stores just in-frame clones and leaves some out. Of approximately 300,000 clones listed, under 95% were seen once; the top ten hold about a fifth. V and J are TRBV11-2 and TRBJ1-6; D uncertain. The sequencing input was PBMCs or T cells enriched from blood (not recorded which). This clonotype originated in a woman aged 30 to 39 who had recovered from COVID-19. CDR3 protein: CASSLKTINPLHF. The CDR3 nucleotides read TGTGCCAGCAGCTTAAAAACTATAAATCCCCTCCACTTT.